This passage covers 6 T cell receptor beta chains from one sample sequenced in a study of regulatory T cells in long-lasting Graves disease. To make TCR beta libraries, researchers used iRepertoire HTBI primers and Arm-PCR of CDR3 regions. TCRdb re-analysed the multiplex PCR reads in MiXCR, keeping a single row per CDR3 protein. This repertoire shows about 340,000 distinct CDR3 sequences, roughly a fifth found once; its top ten account for 29%. Regarding time point: persistent/refractory GD, antithyroid drugs over 5 years with positive TRAb. The TCR library used RNA extracted from PBMCs. Sequencing was performed on peripheral blood mononuclear cells (PBMCs), taken when the disease was refractory, from a patient treated with antithyroid drugs. These receptors were obtained from a female donor with Graves disease.

There are many counts of this clonotype. For the CDR3, the DNA is TGCAGTGCTAGAGATAGGGTAATTGCCCAAGAGACCCAGTACTTC. Its protein product is CSARDRVIAQETQYF. V and J are TRBV20-1 and TRBJ2-5; unclear D gene. The V gene lost 0 bases and the J gene lost 1 base, with 12 bases spanning the gap. This CDR3 is 15 amino acids long. Germline CDR1 reads DFQATT; CDR2 reads SNEGSKA (reference sequence).

This clonotype was detected a few times. The chain uses TRBV9 and TRBJ1-3, with D perhaps TRBD1 (6 bases). CDR1 is SGDLS, CDR2 YYNGEE, per germline. V was pared by 7 bases and J by 4 bases, with 12 bases between. The CDR3 has 13 residues. The CDR3 nucleotides are TGTGCCAGCTCAACCGGGACAGGAAACACCATATATTTT. Its protein is CASSTGTGNTIYF.

In its sample, this clonotype was seen a few times. This chain joins TRBV11-2 and TRBJ2-7; 11 bases match TRBD1. Germline CDR1 is SGHAT and CDR2 is FQNNGV. The CDR3 contains 14 residues. V shed 5 bases and J 5 bases; nucleotides not matched to a gene: 5. CDR3 loop: CASSLDRGQNEQYF. The CDR3 coding sequence is TGTGCCAGCAGCCTGGACAGGGGGCAAAACGAGCAGTACTTC.

This clonotype was counted many times. CDR3 coding DNA: TGTGCCAGCAGCTCGGGACGGGGGGGTGGCGGCTATGGCTACACCTTC. This encodes CASSSGRGGGGYGYTF. This chain joins TRBV7-9 and TRBJ1-2; D is perhaps TRBD1 (5 bases). The V end was cut by 4 bases, the J end by 4 bases, with 19 bases between. The V gene's germline CDR1 is SEHNR and CDR2 FQNEAQ (reference sequence). The CDR3 extends over 16 amino acids.

The chain carries TRBV3-1 and TRBJ1-2, with D maybe TRBD1 (5 bases). The CDR3 runs to 15 residues. CDR1 and CDR2 from the germline V gene are LGHDT and YNNKEL (reference sequence). V was clipped by 3 bases and J by 2 bases, with 13 bases between them. For the CDR3, the DNA is TGTGCCAGCAGCCAGACAGAGACAGAGAACTATGGCTACACCTTC. Protein: CASSQTETENYGYTF.

This clonotype was picked up a small number of times. This sequence joins TRBV3-1 and TRBJ2-7; D possibly corresponds to TRBD1 (5 bases). CDR1 is LGHDT and CDR2 is YNNKEL in the germline V gene (reference sequence). The V gene lost 1 base and the J gene lost 1 base, with 11 bases spanning the gap. This CDR3 has 15 residues. CDR3 coding DNA: TGTGCCAGCAGCCAAGCAGGGCTTGTATCCTACGAGCAGTACTTC. Translation: CASSQAGLVSYEQYF.